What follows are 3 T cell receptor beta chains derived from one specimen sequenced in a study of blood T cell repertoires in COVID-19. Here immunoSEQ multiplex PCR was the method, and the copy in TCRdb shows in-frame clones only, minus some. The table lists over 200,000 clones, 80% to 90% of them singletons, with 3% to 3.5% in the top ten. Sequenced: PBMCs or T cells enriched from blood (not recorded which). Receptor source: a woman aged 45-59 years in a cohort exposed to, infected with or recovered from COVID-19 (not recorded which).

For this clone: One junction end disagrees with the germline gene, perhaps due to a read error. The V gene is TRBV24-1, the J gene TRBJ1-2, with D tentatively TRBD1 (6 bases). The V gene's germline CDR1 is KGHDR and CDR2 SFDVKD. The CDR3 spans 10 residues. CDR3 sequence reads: CPAQGDGYTF. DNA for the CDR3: TGCCCTGCACAGGGAGATGGCTACACCTTC.

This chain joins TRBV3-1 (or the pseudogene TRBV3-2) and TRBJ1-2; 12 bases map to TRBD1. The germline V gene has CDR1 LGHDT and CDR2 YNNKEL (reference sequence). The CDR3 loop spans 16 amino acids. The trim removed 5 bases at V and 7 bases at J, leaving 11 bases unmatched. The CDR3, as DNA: TGTGCCAGCAGCTACCGAGCGGGACAGGGGGCAGGTGGCTACACCTTC. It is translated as CASSYRAGQGAGGYTF.

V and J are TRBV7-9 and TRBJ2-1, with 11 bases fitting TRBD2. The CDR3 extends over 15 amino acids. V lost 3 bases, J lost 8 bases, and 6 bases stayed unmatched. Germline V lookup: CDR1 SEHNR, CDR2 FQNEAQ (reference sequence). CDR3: CASSLSSGGLDEQFF. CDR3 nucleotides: TGTGCCAGCAGCTTGTCTAGCGGGGGGTTGGATGAGCAGTTCTTC. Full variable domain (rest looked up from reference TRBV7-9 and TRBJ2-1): DTGVSQNPRHKITKRGQNVTFRCDPISEHNRLYWYRQTLGQGPEFLTYFQNEAQLEKSRLLSDRFSAERPKGSFSTLEIQRTEQGDSAMYLCASSLSSGGLDEQFFGPGTRLTVL.